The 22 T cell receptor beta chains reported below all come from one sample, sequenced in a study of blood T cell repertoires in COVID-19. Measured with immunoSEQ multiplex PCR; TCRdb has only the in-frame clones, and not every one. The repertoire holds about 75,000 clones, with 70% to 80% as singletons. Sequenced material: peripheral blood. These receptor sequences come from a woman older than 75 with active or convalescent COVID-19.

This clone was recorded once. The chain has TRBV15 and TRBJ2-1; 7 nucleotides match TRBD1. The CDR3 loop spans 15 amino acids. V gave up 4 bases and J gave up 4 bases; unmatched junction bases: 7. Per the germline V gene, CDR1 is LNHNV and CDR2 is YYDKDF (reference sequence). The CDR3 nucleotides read TGTGCCACCAGCACAAGACAGGGCCAATACAATGAGCAGTTCTTC. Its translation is CATSTRQGQYNEQFF. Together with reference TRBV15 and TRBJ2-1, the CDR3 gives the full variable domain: DAMVIQNPRYQVTQFGKPVTLSCSQTLNHNVMYWYQQKSSQAPKLLFHYYDKDFNNEADTPDNFQSRRPNTSFCFLDIRSPGLGDTAMYLCATSTRQGQYNEQFFGPGTRLTVL.

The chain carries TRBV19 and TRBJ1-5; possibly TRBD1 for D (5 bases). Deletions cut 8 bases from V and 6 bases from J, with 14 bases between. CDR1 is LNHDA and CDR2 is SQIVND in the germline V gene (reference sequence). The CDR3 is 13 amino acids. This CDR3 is CASGWGVGQPQHF. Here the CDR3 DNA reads TGTGCCAGTGGCTGGGGGGTGGGTCAGCCCCAGCATTTT.

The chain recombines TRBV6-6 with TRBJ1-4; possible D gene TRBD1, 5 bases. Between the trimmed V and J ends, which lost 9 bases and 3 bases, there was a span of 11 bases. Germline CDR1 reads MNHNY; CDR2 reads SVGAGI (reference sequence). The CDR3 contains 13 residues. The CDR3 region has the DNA TGTGCCAGTCTAGGGGTAGCTAATGAAAAACTGTTTTTT. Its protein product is CASLGVANEKLFF.

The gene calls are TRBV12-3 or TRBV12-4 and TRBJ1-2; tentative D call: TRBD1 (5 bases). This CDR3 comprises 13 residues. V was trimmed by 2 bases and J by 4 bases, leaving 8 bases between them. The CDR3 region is CASSLTGGYGYTF. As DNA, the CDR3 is TGTGCCAGCAGTTTAACAGGTGGCTATGGCTACACCTTC.

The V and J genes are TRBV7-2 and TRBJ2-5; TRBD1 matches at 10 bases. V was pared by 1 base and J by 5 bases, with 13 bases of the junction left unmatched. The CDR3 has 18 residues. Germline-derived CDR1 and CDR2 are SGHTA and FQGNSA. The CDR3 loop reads CASSLVRQDRGRSETQYF. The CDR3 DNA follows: TGTGCCAGCAGCTTAGTCAGACAAGACAGGGGGCGCAGCGAGACCCAGTACTTC.

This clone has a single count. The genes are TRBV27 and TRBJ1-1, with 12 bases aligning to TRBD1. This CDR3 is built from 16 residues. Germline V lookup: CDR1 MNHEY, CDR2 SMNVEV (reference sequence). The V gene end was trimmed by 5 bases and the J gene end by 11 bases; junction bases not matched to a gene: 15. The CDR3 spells CASSQPGQGAWRGAFF. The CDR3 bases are TGTGCCAGCAGTCAACCGGGACAGGGGGCGTGGAGAGGGGCTTTCTTT.

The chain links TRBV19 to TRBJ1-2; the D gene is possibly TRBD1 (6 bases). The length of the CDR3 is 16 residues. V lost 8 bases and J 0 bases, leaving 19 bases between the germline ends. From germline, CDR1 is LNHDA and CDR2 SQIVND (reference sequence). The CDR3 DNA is TGTGCCAGTCAGGGGACCCACAGGAAAGCTAACTATGGCTACACCTTC. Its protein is CASQGTHRKANYGYTF.

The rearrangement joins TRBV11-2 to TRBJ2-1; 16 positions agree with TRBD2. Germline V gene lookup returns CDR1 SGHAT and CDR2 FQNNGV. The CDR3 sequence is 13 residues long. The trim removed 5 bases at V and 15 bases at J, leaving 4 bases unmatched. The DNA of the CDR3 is TGTGCCAGCAGCCCGGGGACTAGCGGGAGGGGGTTCTTC. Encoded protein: CASSPGTSGRGFF.

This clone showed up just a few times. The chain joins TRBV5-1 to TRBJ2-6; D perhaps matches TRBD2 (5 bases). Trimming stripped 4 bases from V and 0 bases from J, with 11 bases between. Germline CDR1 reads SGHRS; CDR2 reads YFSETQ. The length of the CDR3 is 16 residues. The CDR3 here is CASSPLGTSGANVLTF. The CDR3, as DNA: TGCGCCAGCAGCCCACTAGGAACCTCTGGGGCCAACGTCCTGACTTTC.

The CDR3 DNA sequence: TGCAGCGTTGAGGGGACAGGGCTTGAGACCCAGTACTTC. Translated, it gives CSVEGTGLETQYF. This sequence joins TRBV29-1 and TRBJ2-5; TRBD1 agrees at 9 bases. J gave up 5 bases and V 3 bases, and 4 bases lay outside the gene matches. The CDR3 length is 13 residues. CDR1 is SQVTM, CDR2 ANQGSEA, per germline.

CDR3 nucleotide sequence: TGTGCCAGTAGTCCCCGACAGGGTAGGGGTAATTCACCCCTCCACTTT. This gives the protein CASSPRQGRGNSPLHF. V gene TRBV19 combines with J gene TRBJ1-6, with 7 bases identical to TRBD1. Trimming at V came to 5 bases and at J to 6 bases, leaving 10 bases not matched to a gene. Germline CDR1 is LNHDA and CDR2 is SQIVND (reference sequence). The CDR3 length is 16 residues. The full variable domain, rest sourced from reference TRBV19 and TRBJ1-6, is DGGITQSPKYLFRKEGQNVTLSCEQNLNHDAMYWYRQDPGQGLRLIYYSQIVNDFQKGDIAEGYSVSREKKESFPLTVTSAQKNPTAFYLCASSPRQGRGNSPLHFGNGTRLTVT.

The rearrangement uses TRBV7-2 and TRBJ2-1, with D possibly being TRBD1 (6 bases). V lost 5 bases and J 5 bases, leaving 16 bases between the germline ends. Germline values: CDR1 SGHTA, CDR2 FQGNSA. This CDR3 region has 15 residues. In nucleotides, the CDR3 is TGTGCCAGCAGCCCGTCCTGGGGGCGCGACAATGAGCAGTTCTTC. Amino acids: CASSPSWGRDNEQFF.

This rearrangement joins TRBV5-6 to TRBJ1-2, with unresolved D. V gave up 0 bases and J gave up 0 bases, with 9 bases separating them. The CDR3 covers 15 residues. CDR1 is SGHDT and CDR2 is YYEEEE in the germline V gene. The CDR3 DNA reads TGTGCCAGCAGCTTGGGGTCAGCGTCTAACTATGGCTACACCTTC. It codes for CASSLGSASNYGYTF.

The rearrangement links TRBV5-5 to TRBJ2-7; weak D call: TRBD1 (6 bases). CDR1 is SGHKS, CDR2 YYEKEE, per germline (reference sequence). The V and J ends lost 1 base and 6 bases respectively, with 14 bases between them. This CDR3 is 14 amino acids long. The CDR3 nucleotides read TGTGCCAGCAGCTTGTTGCCAGGGGCCGTCGAGCAGTACTTC. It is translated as CASSLLPGAVEQYF.

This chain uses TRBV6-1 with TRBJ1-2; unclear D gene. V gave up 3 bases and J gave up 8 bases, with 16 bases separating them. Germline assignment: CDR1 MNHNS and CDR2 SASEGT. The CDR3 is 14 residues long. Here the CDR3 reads CASSDFFRGGGYTF. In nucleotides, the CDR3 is TGTGCCAGCAGTGATTTCTTTCGGGGTGGAGGCTACACCTTC.

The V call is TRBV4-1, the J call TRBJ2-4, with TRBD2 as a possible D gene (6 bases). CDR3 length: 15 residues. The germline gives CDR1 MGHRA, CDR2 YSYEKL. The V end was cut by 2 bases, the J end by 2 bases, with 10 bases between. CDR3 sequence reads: CASSQYGLTKNIQYF. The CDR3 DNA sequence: TGCGCCAGCAGCCAATATGGACTAACCAAAAACATTCAGTACTTC.

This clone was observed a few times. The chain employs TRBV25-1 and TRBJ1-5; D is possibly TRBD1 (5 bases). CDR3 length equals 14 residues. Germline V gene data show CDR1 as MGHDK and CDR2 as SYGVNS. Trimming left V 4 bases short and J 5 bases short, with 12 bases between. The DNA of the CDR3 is TGTGCCAGCAGTGGGGGCCCACAACATCAGCCCCAGCATTTT. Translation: CASSGGPQHQPQHF. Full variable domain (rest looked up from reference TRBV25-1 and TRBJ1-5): EADIYQTPRYLVIGTGKKITLECSQTMGHDKMYWYQQDPGMELHLIHYSYGVNSTEKGDLSSESTVSRIRTEHFPLTLESARPSHTSQYLCASSGGPQHQPQHFGDGTRLSIL.

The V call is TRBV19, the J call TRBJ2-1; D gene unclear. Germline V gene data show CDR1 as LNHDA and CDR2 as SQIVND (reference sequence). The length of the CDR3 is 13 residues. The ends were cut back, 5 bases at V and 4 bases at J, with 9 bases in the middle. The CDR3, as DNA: TGTGCCAGTAGTTTGTGGCAGTACAATGAGCAGTTCTTC. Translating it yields CASSLWQYNEQFF.

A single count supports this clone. CDR3 protein: CASSHMGRRGYEQYF. As DNA, the CDR3 is TGTGCCAGCAGCCACATGGGGCGGAGAGGCTACGAGCAGTACTTC. J is TRBJ2-7 and V is TRBV5-4, with a weak D call TRBD1 (5 bases). The CDR3 is 15 amino acids. Per the germline V gene, CDR1 is SGHNT and CDR2 is YYREEE (reference sequence). The V end lost 4 bases, the J end lost 3 bases, and 17 bases lay between the germline ends.

The DNA of the CDR3 is TGTGCCAGCAGTTACTCCTACGGGACAGGAGCCTACGAGCAGTACTTC. Protein: CASSYSYGTGAYEQYF. V and J are TRBV6-5 and TRBJ2-7; 8 bases are a match to TRBD1. The CDR3 is 16 amino acids. The V gene's germline CDR1 is MNHEY and CDR2 SVGAGI. The V gene end was trimmed by 0 bases and the J gene end by 2 bases; junction bases not matched to a gene: 6.

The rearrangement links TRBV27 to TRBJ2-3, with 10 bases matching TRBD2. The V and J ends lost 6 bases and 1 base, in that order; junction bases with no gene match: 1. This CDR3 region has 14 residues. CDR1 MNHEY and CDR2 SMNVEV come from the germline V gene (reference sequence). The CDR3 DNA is TGTGCCAGCAGACTAGCGGGACGCACAGATACGCAGTATTTT. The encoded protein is CASRLAGRTDTQYF.

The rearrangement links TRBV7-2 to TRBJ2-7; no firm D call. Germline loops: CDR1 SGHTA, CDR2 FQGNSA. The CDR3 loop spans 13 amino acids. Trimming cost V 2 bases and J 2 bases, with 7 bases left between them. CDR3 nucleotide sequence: TGTGCCAGCAGCTTACAATCGGCCTACGAGCAGTACTTC. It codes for CASSLQSAYEQYF.